These T cell receptor beta chains were read from a single sample in a study of T cell responses to AZD1222 COVID-19 vaccine. Repertoires were generated with immunoSEQ multiplex PCR, while TCRdb's copy carries only in-frame clones and drops some. The table has 95,000 to 150,000 clones, approximately 80% seen once. The source was peripheral blood, collected 28 days after the second AZD1222 dose. Every receptor here comes from an adult who received the AZD1222 COVID-19 vaccine. Both conserved end residues are part of each CDR3. Each record gives: clone size, V gene, J gene, D gene, CDR3 DNA, CDR3 protein. D genes are given only for firm matches. Rows give clone size only sometimes, using once, few, many, or a class for an expanded clone.

clone size: few; V gene: TRBV3-1/TRBV3-2; J gene: TRBJ2-7; D gene: NA; CDR3 DNA: TGTGCCAGCAGCCGCCCTCCTCTGGGACAAGTAAATAACGAGCAGTACTTC; CDR3 protein: CASSRPPLGQVNNEQYF
clone size: NA; V gene: TRBV18; J gene: TRBJ2-7; D gene: NA; CDR3 DNA: TGTGCCAGCTCACCAACACCGTACTACGAGCAGTACTTC; CDR3 protein: CASSPTPYYEQYF
clone size: many; V gene: TRBV25-1; J gene: TRBJ1-2; D gene: NA; CDR3 DNA: TGTGCCAGCAGTGAATCCCGGTATGGCTACACCTTC; CDR3 protein: CASSESRYGYTF
clone size: NA; V gene: TRBV28; J gene: TRBJ1-4; D gene: NA; CDR3 DNA: TGTGCCAGCAGTGGAGGAGTCAATAATGAAAAACTGTTTTTT; CDR3 protein: CASSGGVNNEKLFF
clone size: NA; V gene: TRBV10-1; J gene: TRBJ2-1; D gene: NA; CDR3 DNA: TGCGCCAGCAGTCAAAACAGGGACCCCTACAATGAGCAGTTCTTC; CDR3 protein: CASSQNRDPYNEQFF
clone size: NA; V gene: TRBV6-1; J gene: TRBJ2-1; D gene: TRBD1; CDR3 DNA: TGTGCCAGCAGTGAATTGCAGGGGGCTAACAATGAGCAGTTCTTC; CDR3 protein: CASSELQGANNEQFF
clone size: NA; V gene: TRBV3-1/TRBV3-2; J gene: TRBJ2-7; D gene: NA; CDR3 DNA: TGTGCCAGCAGCCGACACCCACAGGGAAGCACGGGCTACGAGCAGTACTTC; CDR3 protein: CASSRHPQGSTGYEQYF
clone size: few; V gene: TRBV28; J gene: TRBJ1-2; D gene: NA; CDR3 DNA: TGTGCCAGCAGCCCCCCGGGTATTATTCATGGCTACACCTTC; CDR3 protein: CASSPPGIIHGYTF
clone size: once; V gene: TRBV3-1/TRBV3-2; J gene: TRBJ1-2; D gene: NA; CDR3 DNA: TGTGCCAGCGGACCCGCCAGGGGAAGGGGCTACACCTTC; CDR3 protein: CASGPARGRGYTF
clone size: NA; V gene: TRBV29-1; J gene: TRBJ2-1; D gene: TRBD2; CDR3 DNA: TGCAGCGTTGAACAGCGGGGGCCTGACTGGAATGAGCAGTTCTTC; CDR3 protein: CSVEQRGPDWNEQFF
clone size: few; V gene: TRBV29-1; J gene: TRBJ2-1; D gene: TRBD2; CDR3 DNA: TGCAGCGTTGATACTGGACTAGCGGGGGGCACGAGGCTGTTCTTC; CDR3 protein: CSVDTGLAGGTRLFF
clone size: NA; V gene: TRBV7-9; J gene: TRBJ2-3; D gene: TRBD2; CDR3 DNA: TGTGCCAGCAGCGGTCTAGCGGGGGGTATGTTGGGCACAGATACGCAGTATTTT; CDR3 protein: CASSGLAGGMLGTDTQYF
clone size: medium-sized; V gene: TRBV5-8; J gene: TRBJ1-6; D gene: NA; CDR3 DNA: TGTGCCAGCAGCTTAAGGGGCGGTAATTCACCCCTCCACTTT; CDR3 protein: CASSLRGGNSPLHF
clone size: NA; V gene: TRBV2; J gene: TRBJ2-3; D gene: NA; CDR3 DNA: TGTGCCAGCAGTGAAGCCCCTAGGGATACGCAGTATTTT; CDR3 protein: CASSEAPRDTQYF
clone size: NA; V gene: TRBV7-2; J gene: TRBJ1-2; D gene: TRBD1; CDR3 DNA: TGTGCCAGCAGCTTAGTGCAGGGGGAAAACTATGGCTACACCTTC; CDR3 protein: CASSLVQGENYGYTF
clone size: once; V gene: TRBV6-5; J gene: TRBJ2-3; D gene: TRBD2; CDR3 DNA: TGTGCCAGCAGTTATGGCGGGGGGGCCATGGATACGCAGTATTTT; CDR3 protein: CASSYGGGAMDTQYF
clone size: NA; V gene: TRBV6-4; J gene: TRBJ2-1; D gene: NA; CDR3 DNA: TGTGCCAGCAGTGACTCAGCGGGCTCCTACAATGAGCAGTTCTTC; CDR3 protein: CASSDSAGSYNEQFF
clone size: NA; V gene: TRBV5-1; J gene: TRBJ1-1; D gene: NA; CDR3 DNA: TGCGCCAGCAGCTTTAATCGGAACACTGAAGCTTTCTTT; CDR3 protein: CASSFNRNTEAFF
clone size: few; V gene: TRBV11-2; J gene: TRBJ2-1; D gene: NA; CDR3 DNA: TGTGCCAGCAGCTTAGAAAGGGCCAAGCAGTTCTTC; CDR3 protein: CASSLERAKQFF
clone size: few; V gene: TRBV28; J gene: TRBJ2-7; D gene: TRBD2; CDR3 DNA: TGTGCCAGCAGTTACGGTGCGGGGGGCTACGAGCAGTACTTC; CDR3 protein: CASSYGAGGYEQYF
clone size: NA; V gene: TRBV29-1; J gene: TRBJ1-2; D gene: NA; CDR3 DNA: TGCAGCGTTGACCCCAAGGCTATCGGCTACACCTTC; CDR3 protein: CSVDPKAIGYTF
clone size: NA; V gene: TRBV5-1; J gene: TRBJ2-6; D gene: NA; CDR3 DNA: TGCGCCAGCAGCTTAGACAGCTCTGGGGCCAACGTCCTGACTTTC; CDR3 protein: CASSLDSSGANVLTF
clone size: NA; V gene: TRBV7-9; J gene: TRBJ2-2; D gene: NA; CDR3 DNA: TGTGCCAGCAGCTTAGAAGGGGAGAGCACCGGGGAGCTGTTTTTT; CDR3 protein: CASSLEGESTGELFF
clone size: NA; V gene: TRBV7-2; J gene: TRBJ2-1; D gene: TRBD1; CDR3 DNA: TGTGCCAGCAGCTACGACAGGGTGGGGAATGAGCAGTTCTTC; CDR3 protein: CASSYDRVGNEQFF
clone size: NA; V gene: TRBV19; J gene: TRBJ1-2; D gene: TRBD1; CDR3 DNA: TGTGCCAGTAGTATCGGGACAGGGGCGGGCTATGGCTACACCTTC; CDR3 protein: CASSIGTGAGYGYTF
clone size: NA; V gene: TRBV3-1/TRBV3-2; J gene: TRBJ1-3; D gene: NA; CDR3 DNA: TGTGCCAGCAGCCCCTCGGGAAACACCATATATTTT; CDR3 protein: CASSPSGNTIYF
clone size: NA; V gene: TRBV7-2; J gene: TRBJ1-2; D gene: NA; CDR3 DNA: TGTGCCAGCAGCTTAGCGGCAGGAAACTATGGCTACACCTTC; CDR3 protein: CASSLAAGNYGYTF
clone size: once; V gene: TRBV19; J gene: TRBJ2-1; D gene: TRBD1; CDR3 DNA: TGTGCCAGTAGTCCAGGGGTCCCTAACAGGGGGCCCGACAATGAGCAGTTCTTC; CDR3 protein: CASSPGVPNRGPDNEQFF
clone size: NA; V gene: TRBV6-5; J gene: TRBJ1-3; D gene: NA; CDR3 DNA: TGTGCCAGCAGACTCGTAGACACCATATATTTT; CDR3 protein: CASRLVDTIYF
clone size: NA; V gene: TRBV15; J gene: TRBJ1-6; D gene: NA; CDR3 DNA: TGTGCCACCAGCAGTAGATACAGCTCCTATAATTCACCCCTCCACTTT; CDR3 protein: CATSSRYSSYNSPLHF
clone size: few; V gene: TRBV5-1; J gene: TRBJ1-4; D gene: NA; CDR3 DNA: TGCGCCAGCTCAGAGGTCTCAACTAATGAAAAACTGTTTTTT; CDR3 protein: CASSEVSTNEKLFF
clone size: NA; V gene: TRBV7-9; J gene: TRBJ2-1; D gene: TRBD1; CDR3 DNA: TGTGCCAGCAGACCCACGGGACAGGCTATCAACAATGAGCAGTTCTTC; CDR3 protein: CASRPTGQAINNEQFF
clone size: NA; V gene: TRBV19; J gene: TRBJ2-5; D gene: NA; CDR3 DNA: TGTGCCAGTAGTATTGGTGGACCCTATGGGGAGACCCAGTACTTC; CDR3 protein: CASSIGGPYGETQYF
clone size: once; V gene: TRBV30; J gene: TRBJ1-4; D gene: NA; CDR3 DNA: TGTGCCTGCGGACTTGAAAAACTGTTTTTT; CDR3 protein: CACGLEKLFF
clone size: NA; V gene: TRBV18; J gene: TRBJ1-2; D gene: NA; CDR3 DNA: TGTGCCAGCTCACAACGGCTGGATAAGGATGGCTACACCTTC; CDR3 protein: CASSQRLDKDGYTF
clone size: NA; V gene: TRBV7-2; J gene: TRBJ1-5; D gene: NA; CDR3 DNA: TGTGCCAGCAGCCCAAGGGGTGGGGGCTTTAACAATCAGCCCCAGCATTTT; CDR3 protein: CASSPRGGGFNNQPQHF
clone size: NA; V gene: TRBV4-1; J gene: TRBJ1-1; D gene: NA; CDR3 DNA: TGCGCCAGCAGTCGTGGGGAGGGGGGCACTGAAGCTTTCTTT; CDR3 protein: CASSRGEGGTEAFF
clone size: NA; V gene: TRBV15; J gene: TRBJ2-7; D gene: NA; CDR3 DNA: TGTGCCACCAGCGGGCCGCAGGGATATGGGAGTTACGAGCAGTACTTC; CDR3 protein: CATSGPQGYGSYEQYF
clone size: NA; V gene: TRBV6-4; J gene: TRBJ1-6; D gene: NA; CDR3 DNA: TGTGCCAGCAGTGCCCTAGCAGGTTCACCCCTCCACTTT; CDR3 protein: CASSALAGSPLHF